These 32 T cell receptor beta chains share one sample of origin, sequenced in a study of blood T cell repertoires in COVID-19. Assay: immunoSEQ multiplex PCR; the TCRdb copy retains only in-frame clones and omits some. The data contain about 68,000 clones, roughly 90% of them singletons. What was sequenced was peripheral blood. The receptors originated from a human donor in a cohort sampled during active COVID-19.

CDR3 DNA: TGCACCAGCAGCCAGCCCGGCAGGGGGCGAGGTACCGGGGAGCTGTTTTTT. It encodes CTSSQPGRGRGTGELFF. J is TRBJ2-2 and V is TRBV1; the table names TRBD1, a call not compared with the DNA. TRBV1 is a recognized pseudogene. The CDR3 has 17 residues.

This chain connects TRBV27 to TRBJ1-1, with D possibly TRBD1 on 6 matching bases. The CDR3 has 13 amino acids. CDR1 and CDR2 from the germline V gene are MNHEY and SMNVEV (reference sequence). Trimming took 7 bases from V and 4 from J, leaving 13 bases between them. The CDR3 reads CASTFRGSTEAFF. The DNA of the CDR3 is TGTGCCAGCACTTTCAGGGGTAGCACTGAAGCTTTCTTT.

This clone has only a few counts. V usage is TRBV5-1 and J usage is TRBJ1-2, with TRBD1 identical over 8 bases. Trimming took 4 bases from V and 7 from J; bases not matched to a gene: 6. The CDR3 has 13 amino acids. Germline CDR1 reads SGHRS; CDR2 reads YFSETQ. CDR3 coding DNA: TGCGCCAGCAGCCCCGGACAGGGTGCTGGCTACACCTTC. Its translation is CASSPGQGAGYTF.

This clone showed up just once. The genes are TRBV5-8 and TRBJ2-7; 8 bases line up with TRBD1. With V trimmed by 4 bases and J by 5 bases, 11 bases remained unmatched. Germline CDR1 and CDR2: SGHTS and YDEGEE. The CDR3 runs to 15 residues. The DNA of the CDR3 is TGTGCCAGCAGCAAATTCAGGACAGGGAACGACGAGCAGTACTTC. This gives the protein CASSKFRTGNDEQYF.

The rearrangement uses TRBV19 and TRBJ1-2; TRBD1 matches 7 bases. In germline, CDR1 is LNHDA, CDR2 SQIVND (reference sequence). The CDR3 totals 17 residues. Trimming at V came to 7 bases and at J to 6 bases, leaving 20 bases not matched to a gene. The CDR3 DNA follows: TGTGCCAGTATTGGACATGAGGGACAGCTCCAGGGCGATGGCTACACCTTC. Its protein product is CASIGHEGQLQGDGYTF.

The V gene is TRBV3-1 (or the pseudogene TRBV3-2), the J gene TRBJ1-1; 9 nucleotides align to TRBD1. This CDR3 has 17 amino acids. V dropped 7 bases and J dropped 2; count of bases not matched to a gene: 14. The germline CDR1 and CDR2 sequences are LGHDT and YNNKEL (reference sequence). The CDR3 sequence is CASNEEGTGIANTEAFF. The CDR3 region has the DNA TGTGCCAGCAACGAAGAGGGGACAGGGATCGCTAACACTGAAGCTTTCTTT.

The CDR3 sequence is CASSRGPQGLGFQETQYF. In DNA form, the CDR3 reads TGTGCCAGCAGCAGGGGCCCCCAGGGTCTCGGCTTCCAAGAGACCCAGTACTTC. The V and J genes are TRBV7-9 and TRBJ2-5; a possible D gene is TRBD1 (5 bases). The V and J ends lost 5 bases and 1 base respectively, with 23 bases between them. The CDR3 consists of 18 residues. CDR1 is SEHNR, CDR2 FQNEAQ, per germline (reference sequence).

The V and J genes are TRBV9 and TRBJ2-1; 7 bases agree with TRBD2. CDR1 SGDLS and CDR2 YYNGEE come from the germline V gene. This CDR3 spans 16 amino acids. Unmatched junction bases numbered 16, after V lost 4 bases and J lost 9 bases. CDR3 residues: CASSIRPDGGSTEQFF. The CDR3 nucleotides are TGTGCCAGCAGCATCAGACCCGACGGGGGGTCTACTGAGCAGTTCTTC.

The V and J genes are TRBV12-3 or TRBV12-4 and TRBJ2-1; 8 nucleotides match TRBD1. V gave up 7 bases and J gave up 8 bases; unmatched junction bases: 7. This CDR3 region has 13 residues. As DNA, the CDR3 is TGTGCCAGCAACAACAGGGGGATGGATGAGCAGTTCTTC. Amino acids: CASNNRGMDEQFF.

The chain recombines TRBV2 with TRBJ2-7; 10 bases are shared with TRBD2. The CDR3 sequence is 16 residues long. Per germline, CDR1 SNHLY and CDR2 FYNNEI. V was pared by 1 base and J by 2 bases, with 5 bases of the junction left unmatched. The CDR3 sequence is CASSEGVAGGPYEQYF. The CDR3 DNA is TGTGCCAGCAGTGAAGGGGTAGCGGGGGGCCCCTACGAGCAGTACTTC. The whole variable domain, remainder taken from reference TRBV2 and TRBJ2-7, is EPEVTQTPSHQVTQMGQEVILRCVPISNHLYFYWYRQILGQKVEFLVSFYNNEISEKSEIFDDQFSVERPDGSNFTLKIRSTKLEDSAMYFCASSEGVAGGPYEQYFGPGTRLTVT.

The chain joins TRBV2 to TRBJ2-7; TRBD2 matches 13 bases. The V segment lost 5 bases and the J segment 5 bases; nucleotides outside the gene matches: 18. Germline assignment: CDR1 SNHLY and CDR2 FYNNEI. The CDR3 runs to 19 residues. The CDR3 is CASSPQVLPTSGGADEQYF. CDR3 sequence (DNA): TGTGCCAGCAGTCCACAAGTCCTTCCTACTAGCGGGGGGGCGGACGAGCAGTACTTC.

In its sample, this clone was seen a few times. The CDR3 sequence: CASSVSGGLGGANTQYF. In DNA form, the CDR3 reads TGTGCCAGCAGCGTTAGCGGGGGCCTGGGGGGTGCAAATACGCAGTATTTT. The J gene is TRBJ2-3, the V gene TRBV5-4; TRBD2 aligns across 9 bases. The V gene end was trimmed by 4 bases and the J gene end by 7 bases; junction bases not matched to a gene: 16. Germline CDR1 is SGHNT and CDR2 is YYREEE (reference sequence). This CDR3 contains 17 residues.

The chain carries TRBV19 and TRBJ1-1; unclear D gene. There are 10 residues in the CDR3. Germline CDR1 is LNHDA and CDR2 is SQIVND (reference sequence). V lost 7 bases to trimming and J lost 11 bases, with 11 bases between them. The CDR3 coding sequence is TGTGCCAGTATACTTGGCGGTGCTTTCTTT. It codes for CASILGGAFF.

The chain combines TRBV6-9 with TRBJ2-5, with 7 bases fitting TRBD2. Trimming cost V 2 bases and J 1 base; bases outside gene matches: 1. This CDR3 has 14 residues. Germline V CDR1 and CDR2: MNHGY, SVAAGI. The DNA of the CDR3 is TGTGCCAGCAGTTATGGCGGGGGCCAAGAGACCCAGTACTTC. It translates to CASSYGGGQETQYF.

The gene calls are TRBV10-1 and TRBJ2-2, with 7 positions matching TRBD1. V lost 8 bases to trimming and J lost 1 base; unmatched junction nucleotides: 7. The CDR3 loop spans 15 amino acids. Germline CDR1 and CDR2: WNHNN and SYGVQD (reference sequence). The CDR3 region has the DNA TGCGCCAGCGGGTTGGACAGGCTGAACACCGGGGAGCTGTTTTTT. This translates into CASGLDRLNTGELFF.

This clone was recorded once. This chain links TRBV7-2 with TRBJ2-3, with TRBD2 as a possible D gene (5 bases). Trimming cost V 1 base and J 7 bases, with 6 bases left between them. Per germline, CDR1 SGHTA and CDR2 FQGNSA. The CDR3 spans 12 residues. As DNA, the CDR3 is TGTGCCAGCAGCTTAGTCGGGAATACGCAGTATTTT. Translated, it gives CASSLVGNTQYF.

The rearrangement links TRBV5-5 to TRBJ1-3, with D maybe TRBD1 (6 bases). Germline loops: CDR1 SGHKS, CDR2 YYEKEE (reference sequence). V lost 5 bases, J lost 1 base, and 7 bases lay in between. The CDR3 loop spans 13 amino acids. Here the CDR3 reads CASRTGSGNTIYF. For the CDR3, the DNA is TGTGCCAGCAGGACAGGATCTGGAAACACCATATATTTT.

The chain uses TRBV2 and TRBJ2-7; possibly TRBD1 for D (5 bases). Trimming stripped 6 bases from V and 3 bases from J, with 15 bases between. There are 14 residues in the CDR3. Germline V gene lookup returns CDR1 SNHLY and CDR2 FYNNEI. As DNA, the CDR3 is TGTGCCAGCAGCCAGGGTCTTCCTGACTACGAGCAGTACTTC. Protein product: CASSQGLPDYEQYF.

J is TRBJ2-4 and V is TRBV13; 10 bases agree with TRBD2. The CDR3 has 20 amino acids. Germline V lookup: CDR1 PRHDT, CDR2 FYEKMQ (reference sequence). With 1 base clipped from V and 1 base from J, the junction kept 13 bases outside the gene matches. The CDR3 coding sequence is TGTGCCAGCAGCTTAGAGAAGACAGCGGGGGGGCGAGGGGCCAAAAACATTCAGTACTTC. Its protein is CASSLEKTAGGRGAKNIQYF.

The V gene is TRBV6-5, the J gene TRBJ1-2; D ambiguous. CDR1 is MNHEY and CDR2 is SVGAGI in the germline V gene. V shed 0 bases and J shed 5 bases, with 7 bases lying between them. This CDR3 spans 13 amino acids. The CDR3 region has the DNA TGTGCCAGCAGTTACTCAGCGGGGTATGGCTACACCTTC. It encodes CASSYSAGYGYTF.

This chain joins TRBV11-2 and TRBJ1-1, with 7 nucleotides matching TRBD1. This CDR3 comprises 14 residues. Germline V gives CDR1 SGHAT, CDR2 FQNNGV. The V gene end was trimmed by 0 bases and the J gene end by 5 bases; junction bases not matched to a gene: 3. This CDR3 reads CASSLDQTGTEAFF. CDR3 DNA: TGTGCCAGCAGCTTAGATCAGACAGGGACTGAAGCTTTCTTT.

The rearrangement uses TRBV2 and TRBJ2-4; 7 positions match TRBD2. The V segment lost 11 bases and the J segment 1 base; nucleotides outside the gene matches: 2. The CDR3 sequence is 12 residues long. Germline assignment: CDR1 SNHLY and CDR2 FYNNEI. CDR3 sequence: CAGGGAKNIQYF. CDR3 sequence (DNA): TGTGCCGGGGGGGGTGCCAAAAACATTCAGTACTTC.

The V gene is TRBV6-6, the J gene TRBJ2-3; D remains ambiguous. This CDR3 contains 16 residues. V dropped 7 bases and J dropped 0 bases, with 17 bases sitting between them. The germline gives CDR1 MNHNY, CDR2 SVGAGI (reference sequence). The CDR3 sequence is CASTETRLASTDTQYF. CDR3 nucleotides: TGTGCCAGCACCGAAACGCGACTGGCTAGCACAGATACGCAGTATTTT.

Only one count was recorded for this clone. The chain couples TRBV3-1 (or the pseudogene TRBV3-2) to TRBJ1-2; 10 nucleotides agree with TRBD1. CDR3 length: 17 amino acids. V gave up 0 bases and J gave up 6 bases; unmatched junction bases: 10. Germline CDR1 reads LGHDT; CDR2 reads YNNKEL (reference sequence). CDR3 nucleotide sequence: TGTGCCAGCAGCCAAGACCCCTCGGGACAGGGGACGAATGGCTACACCTTC. It is translated as CASSQDPSGQGTNGYTF.

The chain carries TRBV9 and TRBJ1-1; D is uncertain. Trimming pared 3 bases from V and 4 bases from J, leaving 16 bases between. The CDR3 spans 15 residues. Germline V gene sequence: CDR1 SGDLS, CDR2 YYNGEE. This CDR3 is CASSALVGGATEAFF. As DNA, the CDR3 is TGTGCCAGCAGCGCGTTGGTGGGAGGAGCCACTGAAGCTTTCTTT.

The CDR3 sequence is CATSREAGGPYEQYF. The DNA of the CDR3 is TGTGCCACCAGCAGAGAGGCGGGGGGGCCCTACGAGCAGTACTTC. The V call is TRBV15, the J call TRBJ2-7; 9 nucleotides match TRBD2. Germline V lookup: CDR1 LNHNV, CDR2 YYDKDF (reference sequence). The CDR3 totals 15 residues. With V trimmed by 0 bases and J by 2 bases, 2 bases remained unmatched.

The rearrangement uses TRBV27 and TRBJ1-2; D gene uncertain. The CDR3 consists of 13 residues. Germline assignment: CDR1 MNHEY and CDR2 SMNVEV (reference sequence). Trimming took 6 bases from V and 6 from J, leaving 14 bases between them. Written as DNA, the CDR3 is TGTGCCAGCAGCTTAAAAAGCAATCATGGCTACACCTTC. It specifies CASSLKSNHGYTF.

The CDR3 coding sequence is TGTGCCAGCAGTCCTTGGACAGGGGGGGACGATTTTCCCTACAATGAGCAGTTCTTC. Protein product: CASSPWTGGDDFPYNEQFF. This rearrangement joins TRBV28 to TRBJ2-1, with 10 bases lining up with TRBD1. Germline V gene data show CDR1 as MDHEN and CDR2 as SYDVKM. This CDR3 is built from 19 residues. V lost 5 bases and J lost 2; bases outside the gene matches: 15.

This chain links TRBV19 with TRBJ1-1; 8 bases align to TRBD1. CDR1 and CDR2 (germline): LNHDA, SQIVND (reference sequence). This CDR3 is built from 13 residues. J lost 8 bases, V lost 1 base, and 3 bases had no gene match. The CDR3 nucleotides are TGTGCCAGTAGTATAGTGACAGGGGAAGAAGCTTTCTTT. Residues: CASSIVTGEEAFF.

The V call is TRBV19, the J call TRBJ2-3; D remains ambiguous. The germline gives CDR1 LNHDA, CDR2 SQIVND (reference sequence). The CDR3 has 16 residues. V lost 1 base, J lost 0 bases, and 11 bases lay in between. CDR3 region: CASSIVRVTSTDTQYF. The CDR3 DNA reads TGTGCCAGTAGTATAGTTCGGGTAACTAGCACAGATACGCAGTATTTT.

The chain joins TRBV10-3 to TRBJ2-7; D possibly corresponds to TRBD1 (6 bases). The CDR3 is made up of 14 amino acids. Germline assignment: CDR1 ENHRY and CDR2 SYGVKD. V gave up 0 bases and J gave up 3 bases, with 9 bases separating them. The CDR3 region has the DNA TGTGCCATCAGTGAGTCCAGGGGAGACTACGAGCAGTACTTC. Translated: CAISESRGDYEQYF.

This chain uses TRBV5-1 with TRBJ2-1; 8 nucleotides line up with TRBD1. Germline-derived CDR1 and CDR2 are SGHRS and YFSETQ. The CDR3 contains 15 residues. With V trimmed by 6 bases and J by 2 bases, 7 bases remained unmatched. CDR3 sequence reads: CASTSGTGPYNEQFF. CDR3 nucleotides: TGCGCCAGCACCTCCGGGACAGGACCCTACAATGAGCAGTTCTTC.